This T cell receptor (beta chain) derives from a study of blood T cell repertoires in COVID-19. Cohort 3 recovered donors had two negative PCRs, clearance, or symptom resolution. Method: immunoSEQ multiplex PCR; TCRdb's copy keeps in-frame clones and lacks some. This repertoire shows approximately 380,000 clones, about 88% found once; its top ten account for less than 1.5%. The CDR3 sequence is 15 residues long. CDR1 and CDR2 from the germline V gene are LGHDT and YNNKEL (reference sequence). V shed 4 bases and J shed 2 bases, with 14 bases lying between them. Material for sequencing was PBMCs or T cells enriched from blood (not recorded which). This sequence originates from a woman aged 18-29 years who had recovered from COVID-19. This chain connects TRBV3-1 (or the pseudogene TRBV3-2) to TRBJ1-2; D is ambiguous. CDR3 in DNA: TGTGCCAGCAGCCTCGCGGGGAGGACGAACTATGGCTACACCTTC. It yields the protein CASSLAGRTNYGYTF.